The 14 T cell receptor beta chains below come from one sample, sequenced in a study of tissue T cells after allogeneic stem cell transplantation. Data came from immunoSEQ multiplex PCR; TCRdb stores just in-frame clones and leaves some out. Among some 47,000 clones listed, about three quarters were seen once. Sequenced material: sorted cells pooled from one or two spleens. The receptors shown here come from a pool of C57BL/6 mice in good health.

About this clone: Mouse gene names apply. The CDR3 loop is CASSPNWGGPDTQYF. CDR3 DNA (partial): TGTGCCAGCAGTCCCAACTGGGGGGGGCCAGACACCCAGTAC. This sequence joins TRBV24 and TRBJ2-5; 10 bases align to TRBD2. The observed sequence ends 1 residue before the CDR3 terminus, with the missing tail filled in from the germline J gene. Germline-derived CDR1 and CDR2 are KGHTA and FRNEEI. Losses at the gene ends were 4 bases for V and 5 bases for J; bases not matched to a gene: 6. The CDR3 is made up of 15 amino acids.

Notes on this clone: These gene names are mouse names. The read ends 1 residue early relative to the CDR3; the germline J gene fills the gap. The genes are TRBV16 and TRBJ1-1, with D possibly matching TRBD1 (6 bases). The CDR3 sequence is 14 residues long. Germline V lookup: CDR1 SGHSA, CDR2 FRNQAP. V lost 3 bases, J lost 1 base, and 9 bases lay in between. The covered CDR3 bases are TGTGCAAGCAGCTTCGGGGGGCTAAACACAGAAGTCTTC. Translated, it gives CASSFGGLNTEVF. The entire CDR3 is CASSFGGLNTEVFF.

Concerning this clone: Gene names and germline match the mouse. The read is 1 residue too short to cover the CDR3 end, so that end is filled in from the germline J gene. This sequence joins TRBV13-2 and TRBJ1-2; D not certain. Germline V CDR1 and CDR2: NNHNN, SYGAGS (reference sequence). The CDR3 runs to 11 residues. Trimming removed 5 bases at V and 2 bases at J, with 4 bases between. CDR3 DNA, as far as it was read: TGTGCCAGCGGCAAGAACTCCGACTACACC. This gives the protein CASGKNSDYT. The full CDR3 protein is CASGKNSDYTF.

With respect to this clone: These gene names are mouse names. The CDR3 is cut off 1 residue early in the read; its end comes from the germline J gene. The J gene is TRBJ1-5, the V gene TRBV1; 11 nucleotides align to TRBD1. The CDR3 covers 15 residues. Germline V gene lookup returns CDR1 NSQYPW and CDR2 LRSPGD (reference sequence). The junction had 3 bases not matched to a gene; V was cut back by 1 base and J by 7 bases. The CDR3 loop reads CTCSAGGQGGQAPLF. The DNA read from the CDR3 is TGCACCTGCAGTGCAGGGGGACAGGGGGGACAGGCTCCGCTT.

Details on this clone: Here the gene names and germline are mouse. Read sequence stops 1 residue before the CDR3 end, and the germline J gene provides the missing end. The chain joins TRBV13-2 to TRBJ1-3; D gene uncertain. V was cut by 1 base and J by 0 bases, with 8 bases left in between. This CDR3 is 15 amino acids long. Germline V gene lookup returns CDR1 NNHNN and CDR2 SYGAGS (reference sequence). The CDR3 DNA, read in part, is TGTGCCAGCGGTGATCTTGCCAATTCTGGAAATACGCTCTAT. This gives the protein CASGDLANSGNTLY. The full CDR3 sequence reads CASGDLANSGNTLYF.

This clone appeared once. Gene names denote mouse genes. The CDR3 end is not reached by the read, which stops 1 residue before it; the germline J gene fills it in. V and J are TRBV3 and TRBJ2-5; 11 positions agree with TRBD2. The CDR3 covers 14 residues. Looked up from germline, CDR1 is SNHLY and CDR2 is FYNGKV (reference sequence). V was pared by 5 bases and J by 4 bases, with 2 bases of the junction left unmatched. CDR3 sequence: CASSPDWGEDTQYF. The sequenced part of the CDR3 DNA is TGTGCCAGCAGCCCGGACTGGGGGGAAGACACCCAGTAC.

Turning to this clone: Each gene name is a mouse one. The read is 1 residue too short to cover the CDR3 end, so that end is filled in from the germline J gene. V is TRBV14 and J is TRBJ1-1, with D possibly TRBD1 on 6 matching bases. CDR1 and CDR2 from the germline V gene are SGHDT and FRDEAV. The CDR3 contains 14 residues. With 5 bases removed from V and 1 base from J, the gap between germline ends came to 12 bases. The CDR3: CASRTWDKNTEVFF. The DNA read from the CDR3 is TGTGCCAGCAGAACTTGGGACAAAAACACAGAAGTCTTC.

With respect to this clone: Genes here carry mouse names. The read terminates 1 residue ahead of where the CDR3 ends, so the germline J gene completes it. The chain uses TRBV17 and TRBJ1-2; TRBD1 agrees at 8 bases. The CDR3 covers 13 residues. After removal of 5 bases from V and 3 bases from J, the junction contained 2 bases not matched to a gene. The germline CDR1 and CDR2 sequences are MNHDT and YYDKIL. CDR3 sequence: CASSPTGDSDYTF. Partial CDR3 DNA: TGTGCTAGCAGTCCGACAGGGGACTCCGACTACACC.

Regarding this clone: The gene names here belong to mouse. Read data end 1 residue before the CDR3 end; the end is taken from the germline J gene. V usage is TRBV15 and J usage is TRBJ1-1; D is undetermined. Germline V gives CDR1 SGHND, CDR2 FRSKSL. The CDR3 totals 13 residues. V lost 4 bases, J lost 0 bases, and 6 bases lay in between. The DNA read from the CDR3 is TGTGCCAGCAGTTCGACATCAAACACAGAAGTCTTC. It is translated as CASSSTSNTEVF. The full CDR3 sequence reads CASSSTSNTEVFF.

This clone was observed a handful of times. Any gene name here is a mouse gene name. The read ends 1 residue early relative to the CDR3; the germline J gene fills the gap. The chain links TRBV15 to TRBJ1-5, with D tentatively TRBD1 (5 bases). This CDR3 comprises 12 residues. Germline lookup yields CDR1 SGHND and CDR2 FRSKSL. V lost 4 bases and J 5 bases, leaving 6 bases between the germline ends. CDR3 sequence: CASSWGHQAPLF. CDR3 bases read: TGTGCCAGCAGTTGGGGACACCAGGCTCCGCTT.

This clone appeared a few times. Mouse germline and gene names are used. The read ends 1 residue before the CDR3 terminus; that terminus is restored from the germline J gene. This sequence joins TRBV1 and TRBJ2-5; D is unclear. The V and J ends lost 0 bases and 5 bases respectively, with 3 bases between them. The CDR3 spans 12 residues. Per the germline V gene, CDR1 is NSQYPW and CDR2 is LRSPGD (reference sequence). The CDR3 sequence: CTCSADGDTQYF. The sequenced CDR3 bases are TGCACCTGCAGTGCAGACGGAGACACCCAGTAC.

This clone was observed a handful of times. Gene labels here are mouse ones. The read terminates 1 residue ahead of where the CDR3 ends, so the germline J gene completes it. This sequence joins TRBV13-3 and TRBJ2-7, with D perhaps TRBD2 (6 bases). The germline CDR1 and CDR2 sequences are NNHDY and SYVADS. The CDR3 runs to 15 residues. The V gene lost 0 bases and the J gene lost 0 bases, with 10 bases spanning the gap. CDR3 DNA (partial): TGTGCCAGCAGTGATGCCCTGGGGAGCTCCTATGAACAGTAC. This codes for CASSDALGSSYEQY. The entire CDR3 protein is CASSDALGSSYEQYF.

Of note for this clone: Genes and germline come from the mouse. Read sequence stops 1 residue before the CDR3 end, and the germline J gene provides the missing end. The rearrangement links TRBV31 to TRBJ2-1; D gene ambiguous. Germline V gene lookup returns CDR1 GKSSPN and CDR2 SITVG. The CDR3 runs to 12 residues. V was clipped by 0 bases and J by 6 bases, with 6 bases between them. CDR3 in amino acids: CAWSLRTAEQFF. The covered CDR3 bases are TGTGCCTGGAGTCTGAGGACTGCTGAGCAGTTC.

For this clone: Genes and germline are mouse. Read coverage stops 1 residue before the CDR3 terminus; the germline J gene supplies the remainder. This rearrangement joins TRBV13-3 to TRBJ1-4, with a tentative D call TRBD1 (6 bases). V gave up 1 base and J gave up 0 bases, with 10 bases separating them. The CDR3 is 16 residues long. The germline V gene has CDR1 NNHDY and CDR2 SYVADS. Partial CDR3 DNA: TGTGCCAGCAGTGATCCCGGGACAATTTCCAACGAAAGATTATTT. As protein: CASSDPGTISNERLF. The entire CDR3 is CASSDPGTISNERLFF. Full variable domain (remainder filled in from reference TRBV13-3 and TRBJ1-4): EAAVTQSPRSKVAVTGGKVTLSCHQTNNHDYMYWYRQDTGHGLRLIHYSYVADSTEKGDIPDGYKASRPSQENFSLILELASLSQTAVYFCASSDPGTISNERLFFGHGTKLSVL.